This T cell receptor (beta chain) comes out of a study of cytomegalovirus exposure and HLA in healthy donors (dated by TCRdb to about 2017). Background on the whole study: In an earlier analysis of 450 to 750 of the donors, approximately 260 Gb of sequence data and 117 million unique TCR beta sequences from roughly 180 million T cells were reported. Donor age, sex, ethnicity and CMV serostatus were collected together with the repertoire data. Every repertoire in the discovery cohort had been generated on one and the same sequencing platform. Along with the roughly 610-subject first cohort, a separate validation cohort of around 120 different subjects was used. Typing coverage differed by locus: A, B, C, DRB1 and DQB1 were typed in roughly 620-640 donors, DQA1 in 522, DPA1 in nearly 610, and DPB1 in 450 to 480. A later analysis re-analyzed previously published TCR beta repertoires from approximately 670 donors and added high-resolution HLA genotyping to study TCR occurrence patterns. To predict cytomegalovirus infection status, the study combined high-throughput TCR immunosequencing, statistical association of individual TCRs with disease status, and machine learning. The study profiled the T cell repertoires of 500 to 800 subjects by immunosequencing and related them to cytomegalovirus serostatus. Because of strong linkage in the cohort, roughly five DR-DQ haplotypes were treated as single units for association and clustering. HLA typing included class I and class II loci at four-digit resolution. Around 320 gigabases of sequencing data and approximately 93 million unique TCR sequences were included in an early release covering 550 to 800 HLA-typed donors. Of the 350 to 450 genotyped donors, approximately 83% fell in the genetic ancestry cluster associated with self-reported Caucasian donors. Among around 400 genotyped donors of the cohort, an average of around 250,000 unique TCR beta nucleotide sequences was sequenced per donor, of which about 19% were non-productive. Rather than using new phenotypic data, the later analysis identified candidate immune exposures from TCR beta sequences and from how often those sequences occurred across donors. The study aimed to test whether cataloging public T cell receptors could reveal signatures of past pathogen exposure. Genome-wide SNP genotypes for about 55% of the 666 donors were used in a later genetic analysis, which treated that subset as a discovery cohort. An earlier analysis of 450 to 750 of the donors used high-throughput TCR beta sequencing to judge whether each TCR beta V gene segment behaved as functional or pseudogenic. Study-level results and caveats: An earlier analysis of approximately 600 of the donors showed that most TCR beta V segments appeared in productive rearrangements either about 90% or about 30% of the time, which broadly matched IMGT annotations. Because some donors lacked HLA typing at each locus, the association tests relied only on the typed subset. In vitro tests confirmed that a few of the cytomegalovirus-associated TCR beta chains recognize cytomegalovirus antigens. The 87-base-pair reads could not distinguish some IMGT-functional V segments, including TRBV6-2 and TRBV6-3, so those segments were excluded. According to a later analysis, most CMV-associated TCR beta chains appeared to be HLA-restricted, and the HLA associations seemed to be driven largely by CMV exposure. Most TCR sequences were observed very rarely across donors, whereas some public TCRs were present in many individuals. A further reported finding was that TCR beta sequences accurately predicted the HLA-A and HLA-B alleles for most subjects in the first cohort. Specific HLA alleles were associated with around 18,000 TCR beta sequences at a false discovery rate of 0.05 in a later analysis. The cohort was sequenced for TCR beta chains only, and without alpha or paired-chain data the features that could be detected were limited. A total of fewer than 200 TCR beta chains were listed by the study as associated with cytomegalovirus. Linkage disequilibrium might explain the correlated functional status among segregating V segments, but an unknown experimental factor could not be ruled out. Assigning TCR associations to individual alleles was difficult when HLA alleles, especially DR and DQ, strongly co-occurred. Because counts were too low, roughly 17 rarely observed V segments, including chromosome 9 orphons, were left out of the earlier analysis of over 550 of the donors. A later genetic analysis reported fewer N-insertions in productive TCRs among donors in an Asian-associated ancestry cluster than the approximately 700-donor mean. The classifier was reported to diagnose cytomegalovirus status with high specificity and sensitivity in both the original and validation cohorts. Several of the top co-occurrence clusters appeared to be linked to parvovirus B19, influenza, CMV and Epstein-Barr virus, according to a later analysis. It was suggested by the authors that the approach could potentially be generalized to other disease states and immunological phenotypes. A later analysis found that HLA-associated TCR beta chains were more clonally expanded and had lower generation probabilities than equally common non-associated chains. In a later analysis, the rate of TCR association differed among HLA loci, with DRB1 alleles having the most associated TCRs and HLA-C alleles having the fewest. Immune exposure information for the cohort was limited to CMV serostatus. Roughly uniform sequencing depth across donors was assumed in presence/absence analyses, although this assumption may not hold. V-gene and J-gene trimming of TCR beta chains was associated with a missense DCLRE1C variant in a later genetic analysis, and the association was replicated in an independent cohort. A group of highly shared sequence variants was considered likely to be a technical artifact of the sequencing pipeline.

Of note for this clone: There is no known antigen for this receptor.

Library method: the immunoSEQ multiplex PCR assay. A mixture of 60 forward primers for TCR Vbeta segments and 13 reverse primers for TCR Jbeta segments was used in the multiplex PCR. The CDR3 region of rearranged TCR beta genes was amplified from genomic DNA by a multiplex PCR assay. On the Illumina HiSeq System, the amplified TCR beta libraries were sequenced as 87-base-pair reads. For the original study's pipeline: A later analysis counted about 80 million unique TCR beta chains across the 666 repertoires, and 10 million to 11 million of these chains were shared by at least two donors. A nearest-neighbor algorithm error-corrected the raw reads and collapsed the reads into unique sequences, merging closely related sequences to remove PCR and sequencing errors. Alignment of CDR3 sequences to IMGT reference sequences was used to assign V, D and J gene segments. For a sequence to be retained, a match of at least six nucleotides was required to both a V gene segment and a J gene segment. A rearrangement counted as productive if the CDR3 had no stop codons and remained in frame with V and J, and every other rearrangement counted as non-productive. Following IMGT convention, CDR3 was defined as the stretch from the second conserved V-encoded cysteine up to the conserved J-encoded phenylalanine. Sequences without an unambiguous match to a single V gene segment were excluded from the earlier analysis of 500 to 700 of the donors. An earlier analysis of fewer than 750 of the donors called V segments functional above 56.7% productive rearrangements and segregating when the between-donor standard deviation exceeded 5%. A statistical classification framework was built for diagnosing cytomegalovirus status from the catalog of TCR beta chain sequences. V and J gene assignment, in a later analysis, came from comparing TCR nucleotide sequences with IMGT/GENE-DB human TR gene sequences. The TCRdist pipeline was used in a later analysis to assign CDR3 sequences and most-parsimonious VDJ recombination scenarios. In a later analysis, each TCR beta chain was defined by its CDR3 amino acid sequence together with its V-gene family, and reads without a unique V-gene family were excluded. In a later analysis, a few hundred highly shared, low-generation-probability nucleotide sequences were removed to address suspected cross-contamination and a sequencing artifact. In a later analysis, a clonal expansion index for each public chain was calculated from normalized within-repertoire ranks of inferred template counts. In a later analysis, generation probabilities were computed using a VDJ recombination model fitted to out-of-frame rearrangements, and the results were checked against IGoR. In a later analysis, TCR-TCR, TCR-HLA and TCR-CMV co-occurrence was scored with hypergeometric tests, and a repertoire-size bias correction was applied to TCR pairs. In a later analysis, false discovery rates were estimated by permuting HLA or CMV assignments 20 times. In a later analysis, co-occurring TCRs were grouped using DBSCAN, and TCRdist sequence similarity was added for clustering within HLA-allele-positive subsets. For co-occurrence clustering, repertoires with fewer than 30,000 or more than 120,000 public chains were excluded, along with roughly 5 repertoires with anomalous nucleotide sharing. The immuneACCESS repertoire file appears here via TCRdb, limited to in-frame rearrangements. These files lack a portion of the clones; in checked studies, under half of the deficit traces to unresolved V genes, and the cause of the others is not known. That table gives V, J and clone size, and the DNA gave D and trimming. This sample's clone table shows around 53,000 clones. The ten largest account for 5.5% to 6.5% of the sample.

The germline V gene specifies SQVTM as CDR1 and ANQGSEA as CDR2. The CDR3, cysteine through phenylalanine, is 12 amino acids long. Just the 36-base CDR3 DNA is kept, in frame starting at base 1. The cohort comprised around 690 healthy bone marrow donors. Cohort members were all nominally healthy when sampled, although unrecorded immune exposures were likely present. The donor was CMV seropositive and was included in the group of about 290 seropositive cohort members. A peripheral blood sample was collected from each donor, and TCR beta sequencing was performed on peripheral blood mononuclear cells. Genomic DNA was extracted from the blood cell samples with the Qiagen DNeasy Blood Extraction Kit.

Sample: PBMCs. This sequence was found in a male donor in good health and CMV-seropositive. The rearranged chain carries TRBV29-1 and TRBJ2-5; 9 central bases correspond to TRBD2. Gene TRBJ2-7 matches the end of the DNA better, so the J call may be wrong. The DNA is as follows: TGCAGCGTTGGTAGCGGGGGTCACGAGCAGTACTTC. Translation gives CSVGSGGHEQYF.